This T cell receptor (beta chain) is from a study of blood T cell repertoires in COVID-19. The table came from immunoSEQ multiplex PCR; TCRdb's copy has only in-frame clones and leaves some out. The sample carries around 100,000 clones, 65% to 80% recorded once. V was shortened by 5 bases and J by 0 bases, with 11 bases between the two germline ends. Germline assignment: CDR1 GTSNPN and CDR2 SVGIG (reference sequence). This CDR3 comprises 14 residues. This TCR derives from a man in his 70s with active or convalescent COVID-19. V gene TRBV30 combines with J gene TRBJ1-3; TRBD1 is a possible D gene (5 bases). The material sequenced was peripheral blood. The CDR3: CAWSLDNSGNTIYF. CDR3 sequence (DNA): TGTGCCTGGTCCCTGGACAACTCTGGAAACACCATATATTTT.